This T cell receptor beta chain was found in a study of blood T cells in healthy people across ages. Points from the study as a whole: Across the age range, TCR beta diversity per million T cells fell in a roughly linear way. It was held that diversity estimates obtained from one million T cells represented underestimates.

Comment on this clonotype: What it binds is unknown.

PCR was performed a second time for 7 to 11 cycles using a sample-barcoded 5' primer and a J-beta primer mix. From the 5' RACE reads, TCRdb called clonotypes with MiXCR, one entry per CDR3 protein. The sample includes around 780,000 distinct CDR3 sequences, roughly 50% of them seen just once. CDR1 is DFQATT, CDR2 SNEGSKA, per germline (reference sequence). The CDR3 spans 16 residues. V lost 3 bases, J lost 0 bases, and 18 bases lay in between. Sequences were obtained from blood. V is TRBV20-1 and J is TRBJ2-7, with D maybe TRBD1 (6 bases). The sequence derives from a man aged 40-49 years in good health. CDR3 coding DNA: TGCAGTGCTAGGGCCCCACAGGGTGCTAGCTCCTACGAGCAGTACTTC. Encoded protein: CSARAPQGASSYEQYF.